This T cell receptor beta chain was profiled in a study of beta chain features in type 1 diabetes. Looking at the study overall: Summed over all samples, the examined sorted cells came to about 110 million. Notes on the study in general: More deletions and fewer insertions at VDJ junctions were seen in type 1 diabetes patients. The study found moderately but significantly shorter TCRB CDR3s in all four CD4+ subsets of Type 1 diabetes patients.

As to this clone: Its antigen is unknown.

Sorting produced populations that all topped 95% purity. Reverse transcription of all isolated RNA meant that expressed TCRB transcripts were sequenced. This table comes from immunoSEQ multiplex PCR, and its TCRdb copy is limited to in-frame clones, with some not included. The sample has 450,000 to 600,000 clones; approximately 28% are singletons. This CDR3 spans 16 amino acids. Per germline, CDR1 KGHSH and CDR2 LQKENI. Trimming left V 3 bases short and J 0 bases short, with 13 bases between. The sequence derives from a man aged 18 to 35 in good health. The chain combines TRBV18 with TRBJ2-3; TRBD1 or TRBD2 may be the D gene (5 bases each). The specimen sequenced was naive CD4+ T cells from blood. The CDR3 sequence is CASSPSGTLSTDTQYF. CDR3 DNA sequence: TGTGCCAGCTCACCGTCGGGGACCTTGAGCACAGATACGCAGTATTTT.